These 14 T cell receptor beta chains were all obtained from the same sample, sequenced in a study of cytomegalovirus exposure and HLA in healthy donors. PCR was performed using 60 Vbeta and 13 Jbeta primers. Repertoires were generated with immunoSEQ multiplex PCR, while TCRdb's copy carries only in-frame clones and drops some. The table shows over 50,000 clones, with about 80% occurring only once. Sequenced sample: PBMCs. These receptors came from a man aged 40-49 years in good health and CMV-seronegative.

The rearrangement joins TRBV25-1 to TRBJ2-1; TRBD2 might be the D (7 bases). The germline CDR1 and CDR2 sequences are MGHDK and SYGVNS. V lost 4 bases and J 16 bases, leaving 17 bases between the germline ends. The CDR3 covers 12 residues. The DNA of the CDR3 is TGTGCCAGCAGTGTACCCGGGGGGCCGGGATTCTTC. Amino acids: CASSVPGGPGFF.

CDR3 nucleotides: TGTGCCAGCAGCCAAGATCAGGGGGAAGGCTACACCTTC. Its protein product is CASSQDQGEGYTF. This chain uses TRBV4-2 with TRBJ1-2, with 7 bases matching TRBD1. Trimming took 0 bases from V and 8 from J; bases not matched to a gene: 3. CDR3 length equals 13 residues. Germline V gene sequence: CDR1 LGHNA, CDR2 YNFKEQ.

In its sample, this clone was seen once. This chain joins TRBV5-4 and TRBJ2-1; D gene unclear. This CDR3 region has 11 residues. Germline V gives CDR1 SGHNT, CDR2 YYREEE (reference sequence). Trimming stripped 2 bases from V and 8 bases from J, with 5 bases between. CDR3 DNA sequence: TGTGCCAGCAGCTTCGGAGATGAGCAGTTCTTC. Protein: CASSFGDEQFF.

The chain recombines TRBV19 with TRBJ1-6, with D perhaps TRBD1 (6 bases). The CDR3 totals 16 residues. Germline V gene data show CDR1 as LNHDA and CDR2 as SQIVND (reference sequence). V lost 6 bases, J lost 0 bases, and 12 bases lay in between. The CDR3 DNA sequence: TGTGCCAGTAGACTCAGGGGTGGCTCCTATAATTCACCCCTCCACTTT. This encodes CASRLRGGSYNSPLHF.

The chain links TRBV27 to TRBJ2-3; TRBD1 might be the D (6 bases). The CDR3 has 13 amino acids. Germline lookup yields CDR1 MNHEY and CDR2 SMNVEV (reference sequence). V shed 8 bases and J shed 2 bases, with 11 bases lying between them. This CDR3 is CASVQGDTDTQYF. The CDR3 nucleotides read TGTGCCAGCGTACAGGGAGACACAGATACGCAGTATTTT.

This clone was seen more than once but under ten times. The chain recombines TRBV7-2 with TRBJ1-1, with D possibly TRBD1 on 5 matching bases. The CDR3 consists of 13 residues. The V gene lost 5 bases and the J gene lost 6 bases, with 13 bases spanning the gap. Per the germline V gene, CDR1 is SGHTA and CDR2 is FQGNSA. The CDR3 DNA reads TGTGCCAGCAGCCCAGGTTGGGGGGCTGAAGCTTTCTTT. It encodes CASSPGWGAEAFF.

This chain joins TRBV12-5 and TRBJ2-5; D remains unclear. Trimming removed 5 bases at V and 4 bases at J, with 8 bases between. The CDR3 has 12 amino acids. Per germline, CDR1 LGHNT and CDR2 FRNRAP. CDR3 sequence reads: CASGPQLETQYF. In nucleotides, the CDR3 is TGTGCTAGTGGTCCCCAACTAGAGACCCAGTACTTC.

The chain is built from TRBV5-6 and TRBJ1-2, with 11 positions matching TRBD1. Trimming cost V 4 bases and J 7 bases; bases outside gene matches: 6. Germline assignment: CDR1 SGHDT and CDR2 YYEEEE. CDR3 length: 14 residues. The CDR3: CASSRGQGVPGYTF. CDR3 in DNA: TGTGCCAGCAGCAGGGGACAGGGGGTGCCTGGCTACACCTTC.

V is TRBV7-8 and J is TRBJ1-6, with a weak D call TRBD1 (5 bases). The CDR3 loop spans 15 amino acids. Germline CDR1 and CDR2: SGHVS and FQNEAQ. The ends were cut back, 5 bases at V and 9 bases at J, with 17 bases in the middle. As DNA, the CDR3 is TGTGCCAGCAGCCCCAGCACGCAGGGCGCTTCACCCCTCCACTTT. Its translation: CASSPSTQGASPLHF.

The chain links TRBV7-2 to TRBJ1-2; 7 bases are a match to TRBD1. The CDR3 runs to 15 residues. Germline loops: CDR1 SGHTA, CDR2 FQGNSA. V lost 4 bases to trimming and J lost 4 bases; unmatched junction nucleotides: 9. In nucleotides, the CDR3 is TGTGCCAGCAGCTCCCTCGGGACAGTATTCTATGGCTACACCTTC. As protein: CASSSLGTVFYGYTF. Full variable domain (missing parts from reference TRBV7-2 and TRBJ1-2): GAGVSQSPSNKVTEKGKDVELRCDPISGHTALYWYRQSLGQGLEFLIYFQGNSAPDKSGLPSDRFSAERTGGSVSTLTIQRTQQEDSAVYLCASSSLGTVFYGYTFGSGTRLTVV.

The gene calls are TRBV7-2 and TRBJ2-3; TRBD1 agrees at 11 bases. The germline V gene has CDR1 SGHTA and CDR2 FQGNSA. This CDR3 contains 15 residues. V shed 5 bases and J 4 bases; nucleotides not matched to a gene: 5. The CDR3 here is CASSPGQGAADTQYF. In nucleotides, the CDR3 is TGTGCCAGCAGCCCAGGACAGGGGGCGGCAGATACGCAGTATTTT.

The chain uses TRBV5-6 and TRBJ2-7; tentative D call: TRBD1 (6 bases). Trimming removed 5 bases from V and 4 bases from J, with 7 bases in between. Germline CDR1 and CDR2: SGHDT and YYEEEE. The length of the CDR3 is 11 residues. CDR3: CASRQGYEQYV. DNA for the CDR3: TGTGCCAGCAGGCAGGGGTACGAGCAGTACGTC.

This rearrangement joins TRBV25-1 to TRBJ2-7, with 10 bases identical to TRBD2. The J segment lost 5 bases and the V segment lost 3 bases, leaving 13 bases of the junction unmatched. Germline V gene lookup returns CDR1 MGHDK and CDR2 SYGVNS. The CDR3 contains 17 residues. The CDR3 DNA sequence: TGTGCCAGCAGTGAGACCCTAGCGGGGGCCGATCGGCACGAGCAGTACTTC. Its translation: CASSETLAGADRHEQYF.

This sequence joins TRBV7-2 and TRBJ1-5; possible D gene TRBD1, 6 bases. The CDR3 spans 16 residues. Trimming removed 1 base from V and 5 bases from J, with 15 bases in between. Germline V lookup: CDR1 SGHTA, CDR2 FQGNSA. The CDR3 loop reads CASSLVLGAGDQPQHF. The CDR3 DNA reads as TGTGCCAGCAGCTTAGTATTGGGGGCCGGGGATCAGCCCCAGCATTTT.